A single sample gave rise to the 20 T cell receptor beta chains below, sequenced in a study of PD-1 blockade in classical Hodgkin lymphoma. No patient escaped relapse after autologous stem cell transplantation, and brentuximab vedotin exposure varied. Magnetic negative selection was used to purify CD4+ T cells from thawed PBMCs. The data were produced by immunoSEQ multiplex PCR, yet TCRdb's version contains in-frame clones alone and is incomplete. The repertoire holds roughly 4,200 clones, with 87% as singletons. Sequencing used CD4+ T cells from blood, obtained at baseline. The receptor set was obtained from a human donor with classical Hodgkin lymphoma.

The chain is built from TRBV7-3 and TRBJ2-6; no firm D call. The V end was cut by 0 bases, the J end by 1 base, with 4 bases between. The length of the CDR3 is 15 residues. CDR1 is SGHTA and CDR2 is FQGTGA in the germline V gene. The CDR3 reads CASSLTGSGANVLTF. Here the CDR3 DNA reads TGTGCCAGCAGCTTAACGGGTTCTGGGGCCAACGTCCTGACTTTC.

The chain uses TRBV7-9 and TRBJ1-1, with TRBD1 matching 10 bases. The CDR3 has 15 residues. CDR1 and CDR2 (germline): SEHNR, FQNEAQ (reference sequence). The V and J ends lost 5 bases and 4 bases, in that order; junction bases with no gene match: 7. The CDR3 bases are TGTGCCAGCAGCGATACCGGGACAGGGGTCACTGAAGCTTTCTTT. Encoded protein: CASSDTGTGVTEAFF.

DNA of the CDR3: TGTGCCAGCCACCCCGGACAGGGGAGCTACGAGCAGTACTTC. This codes for CASHPGQGSYEQYF. The V gene is TRBV19, the J gene TRBJ2-7; 9 nucleotides line up with TRBD1. Losses at the gene ends were 9 bases for V and 3 bases for J; bases not matched to a gene: 9. The CDR3 has 14 residues. CDR1 LNHDA and CDR2 SQIVND come from the germline V gene (reference sequence).

With regard to this clone: Within the sample, other DNA sequences also encode this same CDR3. This chain joins TRBV7-2 and TRBJ2-7, with D tentatively TRBD2 (5 bases). The germline CDR1 and CDR2 sequences are SGHTA and FQGNSA. V was clipped by 1 base and J by 1 base, with 11 bases between them. The CDR3 has 15 amino acids. CDR3 in amino acids: CASSLVGGPSYEQYF. The DNA of the CDR3 is TGTGCCAGCAGCTTAGTCGGCGGGCCTTCCTACGAGCAGTACTTC.

The chain is built from TRBV27 and TRBJ1-1; D is unresolved. The CDR3 sequence is 14 residues long. Germline CDR1 is MNHEY and CDR2 is SMNVEV (reference sequence). Trimming shortened V by 0 bases and J by 11 bases, and 16 bases separated the two germline ends. Written as DNA, the CDR3 is TGTGCCAGCAGTTTATCCCAAGCTGGCGGGGAGGCTTTCTTT. Translated: CASSLSQAGGEAFF.

J is TRBJ2-6 and V is TRBV7-9; D remains ambiguous. The CDR3 extends over 16 amino acids. CDR1 is SEHNR and CDR2 is FQNEAQ in the germline V gene (reference sequence). V lost 5 bases and J 0 bases, leaving 11 bases between the germline ends. CDR3 in amino acids: CASSGPGSSGANVLTF. In nucleotides, the CDR3 is TGTGCCAGCAGCGGCCCCGGAAGCTCTGGGGCCAACGTCCTGACTTTC.

The V gene is TRBV30, the J gene TRBJ2-7, with 7 bases that match TRBD1. This CDR3 contains 13 residues. CDR1 and CDR2 (germline): GTSNPN, SVGIG (reference sequence). The ends lost 4 bases at V and 6 bases at J; junction bases unmatched: 9. This chain's CDR3 is CAWTPMDRPEQYF. In nucleotides, the CDR3 is TGTGCCTGGACTCCTATGGACAGGCCCGAGCAGTACTTC.

The chain has TRBV6-4 and TRBJ2-1; TRBD1 matches 12 bases. V lost 4 bases and J lost 7; bases outside the gene matches: 8. The V gene's germline CDR1 is MRHNA and CDR2 SNTAGT. The CDR3 length is 16 residues. The CDR3 sequence: CASSGRGTGGWNEQFF. The CDR3 region has the DNA TGTGCCAGCAGTGGCCGCGGGACAGGGGGCTGGAATGAGCAGTTCTTC.

This clone was counted only a few times. The V gene is TRBV7-9, the J gene TRBJ1-2; no reliable D call. V was cut by 7 bases and J by 2 bases, with 17 bases left in between. The V gene's germline CDR1 is SEHNR and CDR2 FQNEAQ (reference sequence). The CDR3 spans 15 residues. CDR3 amino acids: CASNARWGVNYGYTF. CDR3 DNA: TGTGCCAGCAACGCAAGGTGGGGTGTGAACTATGGCTACACCTTC.

V usage is TRBV6-6 and J usage is TRBJ1-1; D remains unclear. Trimming stripped 0 bases from V and 8 bases from J, with 7 bases between. Germline assignment: CDR1 MNHNY and CDR2 SVGAGI (reference sequence). There are 12 residues in the CDR3. The CDR3 coding sequence is TGTGCCAGCAGTTACTCGTTGAGGGAAGCTTTCTTT. Its protein product is CASSYSLREAFF.

The chain uses TRBV6-1 and TRBJ1-1, with 9 bases lining up with TRBD1. V shed 6 bases and J 11 bases; nucleotides not matched to a gene: 10. Looked up from germline, CDR1 is MNHNS and CDR2 is SASEGT. The CDR3 runs 13 residues. DNA of the CDR3: TGTGCCAGCAGGTACCGGGACAGGGAGGATGCTTTCTTT. Its translation: CASRYRDREDAFF.

The chain carries TRBV28 and TRBJ2-7, with D uncertain. The V gene lost 5 bases and the J gene lost 3 bases, with 14 bases spanning the gap. Germline V CDR1 and CDR2: MDHEN, SYDVKM. The CDR3 consists of 14 residues. The CDR3 DNA sequence: TGTGCCAGCAGTAATCCCCCCTTAGTCTACGAGCAGTACTTC. Translated: CASSNPPLVYEQYF.

This clone was detected once. The chain employs TRBV30 and TRBJ2-3; D tentatively reads TRBD1 or TRBD2 (5 bases each). Trimming pared 4 bases from V and 5 bases from J, leaving 13 bases between. The length of the CDR3 is 13 residues. CDR1 and CDR2 from the germline V gene are GTSNPN and SVGIG (reference sequence). CDR3 DNA sequence: TGTGCCTGGAACCCAGGGACGGAAGATACGCAGTATTTT. Residues: CAWNPGTEDTQYF.

The chain links TRBV9 to TRBJ2-2; 7 nucleotides agree with TRBD2. The CDR3 runs 15 residues. V lost 3 bases and J lost 5; bases outside the gene matches: 7. CDR1 and CDR2 (germline): SGDLS, YYNGEE. The CDR3 is CASSGVAGKTGELFF. CDR3 bases: TGTGCCAGCAGCGGGGTAGCGGGTAAGACCGGGGAGCTGTTTTTT.

The chain joins TRBV11-1 to TRBJ2-1, with TRBD1 matching 7 bases. Germline-derived CDR1 and CDR2 are SGHAT and FQDESV (reference sequence). J lost 7 bases, V lost 5 bases, and 8 bases had no gene match. The CDR3 is 14 amino acids. In DNA, the CDR3 is TGTGCCAGCAGCGGGACAGCCTCTTATAATGAGCAGTTCTTC. Its translation: CASSGTASYNEQFF.

J is TRBJ2-7 and V is TRBV29-1; 8 bases match TRBD2. Germline V gene sequence: CDR1 SQVTM, CDR2 ANQGSEA. V lost 3 bases and J lost 2; bases outside the gene matches: 9. The CDR3 consists of 15 residues. The CDR3 DNA follows: TGCAGCGTTGAGAGGGGGGCGGGGGGAACCTACGAGCAGTACTTC. Translating it yields CSVERGAGGTYEQYF.

This clone was recorded only once. The genes are TRBV5-1 and TRBJ2-7, with D possibly being TRBD2 (5 bases). CDR1 SGHRS and CDR2 YFSETQ come from the germline V gene. V lost 0 bases and J lost 0, with 13 bases in between. CDR3 length: 16 amino acids. CDR3 sequence reads: CASSLGGAVGSYEQYF. In DNA, the CDR3 is TGCGCCAGCAGCTTGGGGGGAGCGGTTGGCTCCTACGAGCAGTACTTC.

The chain couples TRBV5-1 to TRBJ1-3; D perhaps matches TRBD1 (6 bases). The germline V and J ends were trimmed by 3 bases and 2 bases, with 6 bases remaining between them. This CDR3 contains 13 residues. Germline assignment: CDR1 SGHRS and CDR2 YFSETQ. The CDR3 loop is CASSSGAGNTIYF. Here the CDR3 DNA reads TGCGCCAGCAGCTCAGGGGCTGGAAACACCATATATTTT.

The chain is built from TRBV19 and TRBJ2-2, with 9 bases fitting TRBD1. V dropped 2 bases and J dropped 4; count of bases not matched to a gene: 2. Germline CDR1 LNHDA, CDR2 SQIVND (reference sequence). CDR3 length: 15 residues. CDR3 DNA: TGTGCCAGTAGTATAACAGGGGGCGGCACCGGGGAGCTGTTTTTT. This codes for CASSITGGGTGELFF. Combining the CDR3 with reference TRBV19 and TRBJ2-2 gives the whole variable domain DGGITQSPKYLFRKEGQNVTLSCEQNLNHDAMYWYRQDPGQGLRLIYYSQIVNDFQKGDIAEGYSVSREKKESFPLTVTSAQKNPTAFYLCASSITGGGTGELFFGEGSRLTVL.

The V call is TRBV19, the J call TRBJ2-1; 10 bases fit TRBD2. This CDR3 region has 14 residues. Germline CDR1 is LNHDA and CDR2 is SQIVND (reference sequence). After removal of 9 bases from V and 4 bases from J, the junction contained 6 bases not matched to a gene. DNA of the CDR3: TGTGCCAGCAATCCGGGACTAGCGTACAATGAGCAGTTCTTC. Amino acids: CASNPGLAYNEQFF.